This TCR beta chain is drawn from a study of PD-1 blockade in classical Hodgkin lymphoma. Whole-study findings and limits: CD4+ TCR diversity rose significantly by C4D1, and CD8+ TCR diversity did not.

Germline CDR1 LGHNT, CDR2 FRNRAP. The CDR3 sequence is 17 residues long. Trimming removed 3 bases from V and 3 bases from J, with 19 bases in between. Sequencing was performed with immunoSEQ multiplex PCR; in TCRdb, only in-frame clones are kept and a portion is missing. The sample contains 95,000 to 100,000 clones, roughly 90% of which appear only once. The sample holds one count of this clone. Its antigen is as yet unknown. Relapses following autologous stem cell transplantation were seen in all patients, with brentuximab vedotin exposure varying. The sequence derives from a human donor with classical Hodgkin lymphoma. The chain couples TRBV12-5 to TRBJ2-3, with D perhaps matching TRBD1 or TRBD2 (7 bases each). The source was peripheral blood mononuclear cells (PBMCs), collected before the second cycle of nivolumab. In nucleotides, the CDR3 is TGTGCTAGTGGTTTCCCCAGGGGGGGCGTCAGGACAGATACGCAGTATTTT. This translates into CASGFPRGGVRTDTQYF.